The 31 T cell receptor beta chains reported below all come from one sample, sequenced in a study of a mutant IDH1 vaccine in newly diagnosed glioma. Data came from immunoSEQ multiplex PCR; TCRdb stores just in-frame clones and leaves some out. Of approximately 80,000 clones listed, over 75% are singletons. The antigens for these receptors are not known. Stated time point: week 47, end of study. It was 300 ug of mutant IDH1 20-mer peptide that made up each vaccine dose, given with topical imiquimod. This sample comprised PBMCs, obtained from a glioma patient whose treatment included an IDH1 peptide vaccine. All receptors derive from a man aged 40-50 years with glioma.

The chain carries TRBV6-1 and TRBJ2-1; 10 bases match TRBD1. The J segment lost 10 bases and the V segment lost 4 bases, leaving 16 bases of the junction unmatched. The germline CDR1 and CDR2 sequences are MNHNS and SASEGT. The CDR3 runs to 17 residues. CDR3 in DNA: TGTGCCAGCAGTGGAAAGGGGACAGGGGTTTCCCAGCGGGAGCAGTTCTTC. Amino acids: CASSGKGTGVSQREQFF.

The V and J genes are TRBV2 and TRBJ2-1; 11 nucleotides line up with TRBD2. V trimming: 6 bases; J trimming: 4 bases; junction bases outside the gene matches: 8. Germline lookup yields CDR1 SNHLY and CDR2 FYNNEI. The CDR3 runs to 16 residues. The CDR3 here is CASRTSGAPGYNEQFF. In DNA, the CDR3 is TGTGCCAGCAGGACTAGCGGGGCCCCGGGATACAATGAGCAGTTCTTC.

This chain uses TRBV5-5 with TRBJ1-5, with D unclear. The germline V gene has CDR1 SGHKS and CDR2 YYEKEE (reference sequence). V shed 0 bases and J shed 0 bases, with 7 bases lying between them. This CDR3 has 15 residues. The chain's CDR3 is CASSLAGISNQPQHF. The DNA for the CDR3 is TGTGCCAGCAGCTTGGCGGGGATTAGCAATCAGCCCCAGCATTTT.

The chain couples TRBV28 to TRBJ1-4; D is unclear. Germline CDR1 and CDR2: MDHEN and SYDVKM. V was cut by 2 bases and J by 5 bases, with 9 bases left in between. CDR3 length: 14 amino acids. The CDR3 DNA reads TGTGCCAGCAGTTTAGCCAGGACCAATGAAAAACTGTTTTTT. Protein sequence: CASSLARTNEKLFF.

This clone appeared once. The chain employs TRBV2 and TRBJ2-5; 9 nucleotides match TRBD1. V gave up 7 bases and J gave up 1 base; unmatched junction bases: 4. CDR3 length: 14 amino acids. Germline V lookup: CDR1 SNHLY, CDR2 FYNNEI. The CDR3 bases are TGTGCCAGCAAACGGGACAGGGCCCAAGAGACCCAGTACTTC. Its translation: CASKRDRAQETQYF.

The chain is built from TRBV2 and TRBJ2-1; D gene uncertain. The V gene's germline CDR1 is SNHLY and CDR2 FYNNEI. The CDR3 loop spans 14 amino acids. V was cut by 5 bases and J by 10 bases, with 18 bases left in between. CDR3 amino acids: CASSWWPESTEQFF. In DNA, the CDR3 is TGTGCCAGCAGTTGGTGGCCGGAATCCACCGAGCAGTTCTTC. Based on the CDR3 plus reference TRBV2 and TRBJ2-1, the full variable domain is EPEVTQTPSHQVTQMGQEVILRCVPISNHLYFYWYRQILGQKVEFLVSFYNNEISEKSEIFDDQFSVERPDGSNFTLKIRSTKLEDSAMYFCASSWWPESTEQFFGPGTRLTVL.

This clone was seen repeatedly, ten times or more. V is TRBV11-3 and J is TRBJ1-1; D might be TRBD1 (5 bases). CDR3 length: 13 amino acids. V gave up 5 bases and J gave up 1 base, with 8 bases separating them. The germline V gene has CDR1 SGHNT and CDR2 YENEEA. CDR3 coding DNA: TGTGCCAGCAGCGCGGGGGGGAACACTGAAGCTTTCTTT. Translation: CASSAGGNTEAFF.

V and J are TRBV10-3 and TRBJ1-5; D perhaps matches TRBD1 (5 bases). The ends were cut back, 6 bases at V and 11 bases at J, with 20 bases in the middle. From germline, CDR1 is ENHRY and CDR2 SYGVKD. CDR3 size: 14 residues. DNA for the CDR3: TGTGCCATCAGGGAGGAGGGGAGCTACGTAGCCCAGCATTTT. Its translation: CAIREEGSYVAQHF.

The J gene is TRBJ2-7, the V gene TRBV5-1, with no clear D. Germline CDR1 is SGHRS and CDR2 is YFSETQ. This CDR3 comprises 12 residues. V was clipped by 2 bases and J by 4 bases, with 7 bases between them. This chain's CDR3 is CASSLTEYEQYF. The DNA of the CDR3 is TGCGCCAGCAGCTTAACAGAGTACGAGCAGTACTTC.

This rearrangement joins TRBV6-5 to TRBJ2-1; 7 bases agree with TRBD1. V lost 6 bases, J lost 6 bases, and 11 bases stayed unmatched. The V gene's germline CDR1 is MNHEY and CDR2 SVGAGI. This CDR3 spans 15 amino acids. Here the CDR3 DNA reads TGTGCCAGCAGGGAAACGGGACAGCCCCCCAATGAGCAGTTCTTC. Translated, it gives CASRETGQPPNEQFF.

The chain recombines TRBV9 with TRBJ2-7; 13 nucleotides agree with TRBD2. CDR1 is SGDLS, CDR2 YYNGEE, per germline. The CDR3 is 14 residues long. The V and J ends lost 3 bases and 5 bases, in that order; junction bases with no gene match: 2. The CDR3 sequence: CASSELAGGDEQYF. For the CDR3, the DNA is TGTGCCAGCAGCGAACTAGCGGGAGGGGACGAGCAGTACTTC.

This clone has only a few counts. V gene TRBV2 combines with J gene TRBJ1-2; tentatively, D is TRBD1 (5 bases). Germline V gene sequence: CDR1 SNHLY, CDR2 FYNNEI. V lost 7 bases to trimming and J lost 2 bases, with 14 bases between them. The CDR3 is 14 residues long. DNA for the CDR3: TGTGCCAGCATAACGGGACGGACCAACTATGGCTACACCTTC. Translation gives CASITGRTNYGYTF.

The rearrangement links TRBV19 to TRBJ1-5; possible D gene TRBD1, 6 bases. Per the germline V gene, CDR1 is LNHDA and CDR2 is SQIVND (reference sequence). This CDR3 contains 15 residues. Trimming shortened V by 3 bases and J by 6 bases, and 15 bases separated the two germline ends. Here the CDR3 DNA reads TGTGCCAGTAGTATTTCATCAGGGGAGCGTCAGCCCCAGCATTTT. Protein sequence: CASSISSGERQPQHF.

The chain has TRBV19 and TRBJ1-5, with D unclear. Trimming took 1 base from V and 6 from J, leaving 16 bases between them. Germline V lookup: CDR1 LNHDA, CDR2 SQIVND (reference sequence). The CDR3 consists of 16 residues. CDR3 protein: CASSIGRQVPSQPQHF. CDR3 in DNA: TGTGCCAGTAGTATAGGCCGGCAGGTCCCGAGTCAGCCCCAGCATTTT.

The chain recombines TRBV11-1 with TRBJ1-1; D uncertain. The V gene lost 2 bases and the J gene lost 1 base, with 8 bases spanning the gap. The germline gives CDR1 SGHAT, CDR2 FQDESV (reference sequence). CDR3 length: 14 amino acids. The CDR3 region is CASSLTTPNTEAFF. CDR3 DNA: TGTGCCAGCAGCTTAACCACCCCGAACACTGAAGCTTTCTTT.

This chain connects TRBV10-2 to TRBJ1-1, with 7 bases matching TRBD1. V gave up 5 bases and J gave up 3 bases; unmatched junction bases: 18. CDR3 size: 18 residues. Germline CDR1 reads WSHSY; CDR2 reads SAAADI. The CDR3 here is CASSLTGDLGYGDTEAFF. The CDR3 coding sequence is TGCGCCAGCAGTCTAACAGGGGATTTGGGGTATGGGGACACTGAAGCTTTCTTT.

This chain joins TRBV19 and TRBJ2-1; D might be TRBD1 (6 bases). The CDR3 runs 11 residues. Per the germline V gene, CDR1 is LNHDA and CDR2 is SQIVND (reference sequence). The V and J ends lost 5 bases and 10 bases respectively, with 9 bases between them. The chain's CDR3 is CASSRTEEQFF. The CDR3 nucleotides are TGTGCCAGTAGTCGGACAGAGGAGCAGTTCTTC.

The chain employs TRBV7-2 and TRBJ2-1, with D maybe TRBD1 (5 bases). The V end was cut by 3 bases, the J end by 5 bases, with 8 bases between. CDR1 and CDR2 from the germline V gene are SGHTA and FQGNSA. The CDR3 runs 13 residues. Here the CDR3 DNA reads TGTGCCAGCAGCTTGAGACAGAACAATGAGCAGTTCTTC. It specifies CASSLRQNNEQFF.

V and J are TRBV5-5 and TRBJ2-7; D remains ambiguous. CDR1 and CDR2 (germline): SGHKS, YYEKEE (reference sequence). The CDR3 contains 13 residues. V was cut by 4 bases and J by 0 bases, with 8 bases left in between. DNA for the CDR3: TGTGCCAGCAGCGCAATTGGCTCCTACGAGCAGTACTTC. Protein product: CASSAIGSYEQYF.

Here the CDR3 DNA reads TGCAGCGTTGGACAGGTTGAAAGGGGTACGCAGTATTTT. Translating gives CSVGQVERGTQYF. The chain links TRBV29-1 to TRBJ2-3, with a weak D call TRBD1 (6 bases). Trimming pared 4 bases from V and 8 bases from J, leaving 16 bases between. The CDR3 consists of 13 residues. The germline V gene has CDR1 SQVTM and CDR2 ANQGSEA.

In its sample, this clone was seen a few times. The chain couples TRBV4-2 to TRBJ2-1; TRBD2 might be the D (7 bases). Trimming took 0 bases from V and 8 from J, leaving 17 bases between them. Germline lookup yields CDR1 LGHNA and CDR2 YNFKEQ. The length of the CDR3 is 16 residues. CDR3 amino acids: CASSQEYGGPADEQFF. CDR3 DNA: TGTGCCAGCAGCCAAGAATACGGGGGGCCCGCCGATGAGCAGTTCTTC.

This chain links TRBV11-2 with TRBJ1-2, with D perhaps TRBD1 (6 bases). The CDR3 consists of 14 residues. V was trimmed by 5 bases and J by 6 bases, leaving 16 bases between them. The germline V gene encodes CDR1 SGHAT and CDR2 FQNNGV. The CDR3 spells CASSHDPGAHGYTF. DNA for the CDR3: TGTGCCAGCAGCCACGACCCGGGGGCCCATGGCTACACCTTC.

The rearrangement links TRBV20-1 to TRBJ2-7; D remains unclear. The CDR3 runs 9 residues. Germline assignment: CDR1 DFQATT and CDR2 SNEGSKA (reference sequence). Trimming removed 8 bases at V and 1 base at J, with 3 bases between. The CDR3: CSLSYEQYF. In nucleotides, the CDR3 is TGCAGTTTATCCTACGAGCAGTACTTC.

This chain uses TRBV18 with TRBJ1-1; D gene ambiguous. Trimming pared 3 bases from V and 4 bases from J, leaving 15 bases between. Per the germline V gene, CDR1 is KGHSH and CDR2 is LQKENI. The CDR3 is 15 amino acids. Here the CDR3 DNA reads TGTGCCAGCTCACCCCTGGACGGACGTGGCACTGAAGCTTTCTTT. Translated: CASSPLDGRGTEAFF.

The rearrangement links TRBV13 to TRBJ2-3, with TRBD2 identical over 15 bases. This CDR3 spans 18 amino acids. Germline CDR1 PRHDT, CDR2 FYEKMQ (reference sequence). Trimming removed 5 bases from V and 1 base from J; junction bases left unmatched: 7. CDR3 region: CASSAPGLAGGRTDTQYF. The CDR3 nucleotides read TGTGCCAGCAGCGCCCCGGGACTAGCGGGGGGACGCACAGATACGCAGTATTTT.

The rearrangement links TRBV28 to TRBJ1-5, with D tentatively TRBD1 (5 bases). The CDR3 runs 13 residues. CDR1 and CDR2 from the germline V gene are MDHEN and SYDVKM. Trimming stripped 7 bases from V and 6 bases from J, with 13 bases between. The CDR3 protein is CASIQGDGQPQHF. Here the CDR3 DNA reads TGTGCCAGCATCCAAGGGGACGGTCAGCCCCAGCATTTT.

This chain joins TRBV6-1 and TRBJ2-7; D ambiguous. The germline V gene encodes CDR1 MNHNS and CDR2 SASEGT. The CDR3 contains 11 residues. Trimming took off 6 bases at V and 6 bases at J, with 9 bases between the two ends. The CDR3 bases are TGTGCCAGCAGGACTTTGGGCGAGCAGTACTTC. Translating it yields CASRTLGEQYF.

The chain links TRBV19 to TRBJ2-3, with 12 bases matching TRBD2. The V gene's germline CDR1 is LNHDA and CDR2 SQIVND (reference sequence). The CDR3 runs to 16 residues. The J segment lost 3 bases and the V segment lost 3 bases, leaving 4 bases of the junction unmatched. This CDR3 reads CASSIGTSGFTDTQYF. In nucleotides, the CDR3 is TGTGCCAGTAGTATCGGGACTAGCGGGTTTACAGATACGCAGTATTTT.

The chain couples TRBV10-3 to TRBJ2-7; D not certain. The V end was cut by 3 bases, the J end by 9 bases, with 15 bases between. The CDR3 length is 13 residues. Per the germline V gene, CDR1 is ENHRY and CDR2 is SYGVKD. The CDR3 region has the DNA TGTGCCATCAGTGACGGTCGCGACGACGGGCAGTACTTC. It translates to CAISDGRDDGQYF.

The chain has TRBV28 and TRBJ2-7; a weak D match, TRBD1 (5 bases). This CDR3 region has 15 residues. Per the germline V gene, CDR1 is MDHEN and CDR2 is SYDVKM. The V end was cut by 5 bases, the J end by 0 bases, with 14 bases between. The CDR3 is CASSKRGPSSYEQYF. DNA for the CDR3: TGTGCCAGCAGTAAAAGGGGCCCCAGCTCCTACGAGCAGTACTTC.

The chain couples TRBV6-6 to TRBJ2-7; TRBD1 agrees at 9 bases. Unmatched junction bases numbered 3, after V lost 2 bases and J lost 4 bases. The CDR3 extends over 14 amino acids. CDR1 and CDR2 (germline): MNHNY, SVGAGI (reference sequence). The CDR3 loop reads CASSYATGGYEQYF. As DNA, the CDR3 is TGTGCCAGCAGTTACGCGACAGGGGGATACGAGCAGTACTTC.